This TCR beta chain appears in the sequencing data of a study of shared clonotypes between healthy human individuals. General study findings and limits: Memory subsets had estimated richness that was generally smaller than that of naive subsets. The naive CD4 repertoires of several donors were compared, and roughly 5.1% of clonotypes were shared.

The CDR3 runs to 16 residues. Germline values: CDR1 LNHDA, CDR2 SQIVND (reference sequence). J lost 4 bases, V lost 3 bases, and 8 bases had no gene match. The assay used deep level. Here immunoSEQ multiplex PCR was the method, and the copy in TCRdb shows in-frame clones only, minus some. The repertoire consists of 600,000 or so clones, with approximately 95% occurring once and the leading ten covering over 0.095%. Terminally differentiated effector memory CD45RA+ cells were excluded by CCR7 positive selection of CD45RO-negative cells. Worth noting for this clone: Its antigen is not known.

This TCR derives from a woman aged 25 to 39 in good health. Sequencing was performed on naive CD8+ T cells sorted from blood. The V gene is TRBV19, the J gene TRBJ1-2; 10 bases match TRBD1. The CDR3 nucleotides read TGTGCCAGTAGTATCCCGGGACAGGGGACGAGCTATGGCTACACCTTC. This sequence encodes CASSIPGQGTSYGYTF.